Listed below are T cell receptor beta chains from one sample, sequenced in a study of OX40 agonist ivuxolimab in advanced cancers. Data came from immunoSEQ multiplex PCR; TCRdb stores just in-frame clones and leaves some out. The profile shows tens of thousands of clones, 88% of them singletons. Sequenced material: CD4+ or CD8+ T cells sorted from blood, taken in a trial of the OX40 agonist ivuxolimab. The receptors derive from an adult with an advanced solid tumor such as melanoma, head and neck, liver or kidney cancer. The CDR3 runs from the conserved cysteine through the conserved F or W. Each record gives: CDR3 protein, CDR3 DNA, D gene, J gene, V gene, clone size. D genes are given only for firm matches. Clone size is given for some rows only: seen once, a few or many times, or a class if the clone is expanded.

CDR3aa: CASSWGQGHYEQYF; CDR3nt: TGTGCCAGCAGCTGGGGACAGGGTCACTACGAGCAGTACTTC; d_gene: TRBD1; j_gene: TRBJ2-7; v_gene: TRBV5-5; abundance: -
CDR3aa: CASFPRIAGELFF; CDR3nt: TGTGCCAGCTTTCCTAGGATCGCCGGGGAGCTGTTTTTT; d_gene: -; j_gene: TRBJ2-2; v_gene: TRBV28; abundance: -
CDR3aa: CATPTSGALEAKNIQYF; CDR3nt: TGTGCCACCCCCACTAGCGGGGCTCTTGAGGCCAAAAACATTCAGTACTTC; d_gene: TRBD2; j_gene: TRBJ2-4; v_gene: TRBV27; abundance: -
CDR3aa: CASSPTGGNNYGYTF; CDR3nt: TGCGCCAGCAGCCCCACAGGGGGCAACAACTATGGCTACACCTTC; d_gene: TRBD1; j_gene: TRBJ1-2; v_gene: TRBV5-1; abundance: -
CDR3aa: CASSQEWSENTIYF; CDR3nt: TGCGCCAGCAGCCAAGAGTGGAGCGAAAACACCATATATTTT; d_gene: -; j_gene: TRBJ1-3; v_gene: TRBV4-1; abundance: -
CDR3aa: CASSRTSAHEQYF; CDR3nt: TGTGCCAGCAGCCGGACTAGCGCCCACGAGCAGTACTTC; d_gene: TRBD2; j_gene: TRBJ2-7; v_gene: TRBV14; abundance: -
CDR3aa: CSAGVEQYF; CDR3nt: TGCAGTGCAGGCGTCGAGCAGTACTTC; d_gene: -; j_gene: TRBJ2-7; v_gene: TRBV20-1; abundance: -
CDR3aa: CASSQSRDSNQPQHF; CDR3nt: TGTGCCAGCAGCCAATCGAGGGATAGCAATCAGCCCCAGCATTTT; d_gene: -; j_gene: TRBJ1-5; v_gene: TRBV4-2; abundance: -
CDR3aa: CATSRDGADTQYF; CDR3nt: TGTGCCACCAGCAGAGATGGCGCAGATACGCAGTATTTT; d_gene: -; j_gene: TRBJ2-3; v_gene: TRBV15; abundance: -
CDR3aa: CASSEQGFGTIYF; CDR3nt: TGTGCCAGTAGTGAACAGGGGTTCGGCACCATATATTTT; d_gene: TRBD1; j_gene: TRBJ1-3; v_gene: TRBV19; abundance: once
CDR3aa: CASSQDTGWEGRAFF; CDR3nt: TGCGCCAGCAGCCAAGATACGGGGTGGGAGGGACGAGCTTTCTTT; d_gene: -; j_gene: TRBJ1-1; v_gene: TRBV4-1; abundance: -
CDR3aa: CASSFGVLGANVLTF; CDR3nt: TGCGCCAGCAGCTTCGGGGTCCTGGGGGCCAACGTCCTGACTTTC; d_gene: -; j_gene: TRBJ2-6; v_gene: TRBV5-1; abundance: -
CDR3aa: CASSIAGSGRKETQYF; CDR3nt: TGTGCCAGTAGTATAGCGGGGTCAGGGCGTAAAGAGACCCAGTACTTC; d_gene: -; j_gene: TRBJ2-5; v_gene: TRBV19; abundance: -
CDR3aa: CASSFQLANYGYTF; CDR3nt: TGTGCCAGCAGCTTCCAACTAGCTAACTATGGCTACACCTTC; d_gene: -; j_gene: TRBJ1-2; v_gene: TRBV7-9; abundance: -
CDR3aa: CATSRGAVAGANEQYF; CDR3nt: TGTGCCACCAGCAGAGGGGCCGTGGCAGGGGCTAACGAGCAGTACTTC; d_gene: -; j_gene: TRBJ2-7; v_gene: TRBV15; abundance: once
CDR3aa: CASGTGTGHSTGELFF; CDR3nt: TGTGCTAGTGGAACCGGGACAGGGCATAGCACCGGGGAGCTGTTTTTT; d_gene: TRBD1; j_gene: TRBJ2-2; v_gene: TRBV12-5; abundance: -
CDR3aa: CATSRGGDISYEQYF; CDR3nt: TGTGCCACCAGCAGAGGGGGGGACATCTCCTACGAGCAGTACTTC; d_gene: -; j_gene: TRBJ2-7; v_gene: TRBV15; abundance: -
CDR3aa: CASSVQDQETQYF; CDR3nt: TGTGCCAGTAGTGTACAGGACCAAGAGACCCAGTACTTC; d_gene: -; j_gene: TRBJ2-5; v_gene: TRBV19; abundance: -
CDR3aa: CASSMGQVLGQPQHF; CDR3nt: TGTGCCAGTAGTATGGGACAGGTACTCGGGCAGCCCCAGCATTTT; d_gene: TRBD1; j_gene: TRBJ1-5; v_gene: TRBV19; abundance: -
CDR3aa: CASSLNRGNMNTEAFF; CDR3nt: TGCGCCAGCAGCTTGAACAGGGGGAACATGAACACTGAAGCTTTCTTT; d_gene: TRBD1; j_gene: TRBJ1-1; v_gene: TRBV5-1; abundance: -
CDR3aa: CASSRTTGGKNIQYF; CDR3nt: TGTGCCAGCAGCCGCACGACAGGGGGCAAAAACATTCAGTACTTC; d_gene: TRBD1; j_gene: TRBJ2-4; v_gene: TRBV14; abundance: -
CDR3aa: CASSEDRVYGYTF; CDR3nt: TGTGCCAGCAGCGAGGACAGGGTCTATGGCTACACCTTC; d_gene: TRBD1; j_gene: TRBJ1-2; v_gene: TRBV5-4; abundance: once
CDR3aa: CASSQGGVNTEAFF; CDR3nt: TGTGCCAGCAGCCAGGGGGGAGTGAACACTGAAGCTTTCTTT; d_gene: TRBD1; j_gene: TRBJ1-1; v_gene: TRBV11-2; abundance: -
CDR3aa: CASASRALTDTQYF; CDR3nt: TGTGCTAGCGCAAGTCGGGCGTTGACAGATACGCAGTATTTT; d_gene: -; j_gene: TRBJ2-3; v_gene: TRBV5-6; abundance: -
CDR3aa: CASSFPYKLSGANVLTF; CDR3nt: TGTGCCAGCAGTTTCCCTTATAAGCTCTCCGGGGCCAACGTCCTGACTTTC; d_gene: -; j_gene: TRBJ2-6; v_gene: TRBV7-2; abundance: once
CDR3aa: CASSLAGTTMNTEAFF; CDR3nt: TGTGCCAGCAGCTTAGCCGGGACAACCATGAACACTGAAGCTTTCTTT; d_gene: -; j_gene: TRBJ1-1; v_gene: TRBV7-9; abundance: -
CDR3aa: CASSEEDRSNQPQHF; CDR3nt: TGTGCCAGCAGTGAAGAGGACAGGAGCAATCAGCCCCAGCATTTT; d_gene: TRBD1; j_gene: TRBJ1-5; v_gene: TRBV2; abundance: -
CDR3aa: CASSQDRRGRAHGYTF; CDR3nt: TGTGCCAGCAGCCAAGATAGAAGAGGCCGGGCGCATGGCTACACCTTC; d_gene: -; j_gene: TRBJ1-2; v_gene: TRBV4-2; abundance: -
CDR3aa: CASSPQGVSGNTIYF; CDR3nt: TGTGCCAGCAGCCCCCAGGGGGTTAGTGGAAACACCATATATTTT; d_gene: TRBD1; j_gene: TRBJ1-3; v_gene: TRBV6-5; abundance: once
CDR3aa: CASQDRANYGYTF; CDR3nt: TGTGCCAGCCAGGACAGGGCTAACTATGGCTACACCTTC; d_gene: TRBD1; j_gene: TRBJ1-2; v_gene: TRBV6-1; abundance: -
CDR3aa: CASRRTVNTEAFF; CDR3nt: TGTGCCAGCAGACGGACGGTGAACACTGAAGCTTTCTTT; d_gene: -; j_gene: TRBJ1-1; v_gene: TRBV5-4; abundance: -
CDR3aa: CAISGGQGPNIATNEKLFF; CDR3nt: TGTGCCATCAGTGGGGGACAGGGGCCTAACATAGCAACTAATGAAAAACTGTTTTTT; d_gene: TRBD1; j_gene: TRBJ1-4; v_gene: TRBV10-3; abundance: -
CDR3aa: CASSSSGTPYEQYF; CDR3nt: TGTGCCAGCAGCTCATCCGGGACGCCCTACGAGCAGTACTTC; d_gene: -; j_gene: TRBJ2-7; v_gene: TRBV27; abundance: -
CDR3aa: CSVKAGGAYEQYF; CDR3nt: TGCAGCGTTAAGGCCGGAGGTGCCTACGAGCAGTACTTC; d_gene: -; j_gene: TRBJ2-7; v_gene: TRBV29-1; abundance: once
CDR3aa: CASSPKKFRGGASGNTIYF; CDR3nt: TGTGCCAGCTCACCAAAGAAGTTTCGAGGGGGCGCATCCGGAAACACCATATATTTT; d_gene: TRBD1; j_gene: TRBJ1-3; v_gene: TRBV18; abundance: -
CDR3aa: CASSQDYPTGTGRTDTQYF; CDR3nt: TGTGCCAGCAGCCAAGATTACCCTACCGGGACAGGGCGGACAGATACGCAGTATTTT; d_gene: TRBD1; j_gene: TRBJ2-3; v_gene: TRBV14; abundance: -
CDR3aa: CASRAESSYEQYF; CDR3nt: TGCGCCAGCAGGGCGGAATCCTCCTACGAGCAGTACTTC; d_gene: -; j_gene: TRBJ2-7; v_gene: TRBV5-1; abundance: -
CDR3aa: CASSPAFFSGAPYEQYF; CDR3nt: TGTGCCAGCTCACCAGCCTTTTTCTCGGGGGCCCCCTACGAGCAGTACTTC; d_gene: -; j_gene: TRBJ2-7; v_gene: TRBV18; abundance: -
CDR3aa: CASSLDRRNEQFF; CDR3nt: TGTGCCAGCAGCTTAGATCGACGGAATGAGCAGTTCTTC; d_gene: -; j_gene: TRBJ2-1; v_gene: TRBV11-3; abundance: few
CDR3aa: CASSLESGAAQYF; CDR3nt: TGTGCCAGCAGCTTAGAATCAGGGGCCGCGCAGTATTTT; d_gene: -; j_gene: TRBJ2-3; v_gene: TRBV11-2; abundance: -